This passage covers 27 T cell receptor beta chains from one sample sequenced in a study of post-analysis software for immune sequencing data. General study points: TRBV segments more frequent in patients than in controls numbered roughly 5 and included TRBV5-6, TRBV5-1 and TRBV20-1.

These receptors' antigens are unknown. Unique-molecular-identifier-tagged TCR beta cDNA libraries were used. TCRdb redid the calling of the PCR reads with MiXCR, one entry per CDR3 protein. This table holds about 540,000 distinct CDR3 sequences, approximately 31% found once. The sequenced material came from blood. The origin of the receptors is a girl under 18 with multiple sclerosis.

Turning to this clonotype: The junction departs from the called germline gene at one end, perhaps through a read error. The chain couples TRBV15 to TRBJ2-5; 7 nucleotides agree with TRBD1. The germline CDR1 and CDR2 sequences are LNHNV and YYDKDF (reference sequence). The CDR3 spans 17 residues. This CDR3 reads CATSSDPRQGIREAQYF. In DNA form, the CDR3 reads TGTGCCACCAGCAGTGACCCCCGACAGGGTATAAGAGAGGCCCAGTACTTC.

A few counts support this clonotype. CDR3 nucleotide sequence: TGTGCCAGCAGCCTACGACAGGAGACAGATACGCAGTATTTT. This gives the protein CASSLRQETDTQYF. The rearrangement uses TRBV5-8 and TRBJ2-3; D is possibly TRBD1 (6 bases). V was shortened by 4 bases and J by 3 bases, with 12 bases between the two germline ends. The CDR3 consists of 14 residues. In germline, CDR1 is SGHTS, CDR2 YDEGEE.

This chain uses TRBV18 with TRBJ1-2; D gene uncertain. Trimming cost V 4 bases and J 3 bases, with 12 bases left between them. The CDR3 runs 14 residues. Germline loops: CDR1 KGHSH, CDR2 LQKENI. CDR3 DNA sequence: TGTGCCAGCTCACTAGGGCTCCTCCACTATGGCTACACCTTC. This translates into CASSLGLLHYGYTF.

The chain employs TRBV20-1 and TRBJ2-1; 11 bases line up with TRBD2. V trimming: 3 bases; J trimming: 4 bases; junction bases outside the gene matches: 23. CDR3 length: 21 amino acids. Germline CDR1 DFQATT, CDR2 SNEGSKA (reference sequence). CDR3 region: CSARKVFPSGGSDPVYNEQFF. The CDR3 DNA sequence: TGCAGTGCTAGGAAAGTTTTTCCTAGCGGGGGGTCAGACCCCGTTTACAATGAGCAGTTCTTC.

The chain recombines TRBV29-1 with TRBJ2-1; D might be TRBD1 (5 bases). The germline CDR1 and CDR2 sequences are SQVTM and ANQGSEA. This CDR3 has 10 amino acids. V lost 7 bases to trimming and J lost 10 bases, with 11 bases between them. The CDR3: CSAMTAEQFF. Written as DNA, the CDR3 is TGCAGCGCCATGACAGCCGAGCAGTTCTTC.

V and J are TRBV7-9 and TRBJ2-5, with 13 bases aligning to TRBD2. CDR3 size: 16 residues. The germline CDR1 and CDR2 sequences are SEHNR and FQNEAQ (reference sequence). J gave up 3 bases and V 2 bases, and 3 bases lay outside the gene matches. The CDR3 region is CASSLIGLAGEETQYF. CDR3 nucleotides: TGTGCCAGCAGCTTAATAGGACTAGCGGGGGAAGAGACCCAGTACTTC.

The CDR3 sequence is CASSSWDRWYGYTF. The DNA for the CDR3 is TGTGCCAGCAGCTCATGGGACCGGTGGTACGGCTACACCTTC. The rearrangement joins TRBV7-9 to TRBJ1-2; D is possibly TRBD1 (5 bases). The germline V gene has CDR1 SEHNR and CDR2 FQNEAQ (reference sequence). The CDR3 loop spans 14 amino acids. V lost 4 bases to trimming and J lost 8 bases, with 17 bases between them.

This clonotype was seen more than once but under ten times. The CDR3 coding sequence is TGCAGTGCTAGTATGGACTTTGAAGCTTTCTTT. It encodes CSASMDFEAFF. The chain employs TRBV20-1 and TRBJ1-1; no definite D call. Between the trimmed V and J ends, which lost 3 bases and 7 bases, there was a span of 9 bases. This CDR3 has 11 amino acids. CDR1 is DFQATT and CDR2 is SNEGSKA in the germline V gene (reference sequence).

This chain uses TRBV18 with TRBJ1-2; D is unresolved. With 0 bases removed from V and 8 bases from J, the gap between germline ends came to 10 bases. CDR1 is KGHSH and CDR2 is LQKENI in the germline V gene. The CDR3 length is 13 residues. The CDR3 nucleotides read TGTGCCAGCTCACCACCGGAAGAAAGGGGCTACACCTTC. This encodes CASSPPEERGYTF.

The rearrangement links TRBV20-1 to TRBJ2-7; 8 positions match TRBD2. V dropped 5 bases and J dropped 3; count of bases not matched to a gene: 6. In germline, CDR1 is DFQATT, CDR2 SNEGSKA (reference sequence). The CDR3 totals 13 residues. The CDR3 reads CSASRLAHYEQYF. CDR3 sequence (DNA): TGCAGTGCTTCCCGACTAGCGCACTACGAGCAGTACTTC.

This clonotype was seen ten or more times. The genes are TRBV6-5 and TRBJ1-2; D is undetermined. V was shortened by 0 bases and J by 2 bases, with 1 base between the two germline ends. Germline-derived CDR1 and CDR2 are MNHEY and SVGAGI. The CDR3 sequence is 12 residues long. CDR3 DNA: TGTGCCAGCAGTTACTCGAACTATGGCTACACCTTC. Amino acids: CASSYSNYGYTF.

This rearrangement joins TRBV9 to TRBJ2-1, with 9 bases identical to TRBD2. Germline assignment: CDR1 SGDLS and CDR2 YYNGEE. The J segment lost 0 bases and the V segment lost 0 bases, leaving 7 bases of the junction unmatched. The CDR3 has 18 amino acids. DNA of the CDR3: TGTGCCAGCAGCGTAGTCGTTAGCGGGGGTGCCTCCTACAATGAGCAGTTCTTC. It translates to CASSVVVSGGASYNEQFF.

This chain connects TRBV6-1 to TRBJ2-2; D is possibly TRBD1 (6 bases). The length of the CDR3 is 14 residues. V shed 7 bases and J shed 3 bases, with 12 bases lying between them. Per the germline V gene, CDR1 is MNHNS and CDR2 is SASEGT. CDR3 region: CASTETGDTGELFF. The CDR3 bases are TGTGCCAGCACCGAGACAGGTGACACCGGGGAGCTGTTTTTT.

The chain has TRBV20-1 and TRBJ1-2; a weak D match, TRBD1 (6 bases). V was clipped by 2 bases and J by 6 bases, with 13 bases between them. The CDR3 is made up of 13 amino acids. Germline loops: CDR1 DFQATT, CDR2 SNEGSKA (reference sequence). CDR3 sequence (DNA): TGCAGTGCTAGAAAACGGGACAACCATGGCTACACCTTC. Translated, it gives CSARKRDNHGYTF.

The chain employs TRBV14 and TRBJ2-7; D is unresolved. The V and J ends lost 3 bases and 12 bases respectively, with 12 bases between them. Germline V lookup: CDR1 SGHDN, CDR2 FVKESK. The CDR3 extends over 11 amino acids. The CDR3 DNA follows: TGTGCCAGCAGCCACGGATTAAGGGCGTACTTC. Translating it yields CASSHGLRAYF.

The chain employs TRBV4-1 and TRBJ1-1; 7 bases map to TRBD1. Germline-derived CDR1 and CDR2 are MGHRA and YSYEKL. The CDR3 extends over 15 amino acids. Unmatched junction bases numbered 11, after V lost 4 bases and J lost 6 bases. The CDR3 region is CASSRPDRDSPEAFF. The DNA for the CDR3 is TGCGCCAGCAGCCGACCCGACAGGGATAGCCCTGAAGCTTTCTTT.

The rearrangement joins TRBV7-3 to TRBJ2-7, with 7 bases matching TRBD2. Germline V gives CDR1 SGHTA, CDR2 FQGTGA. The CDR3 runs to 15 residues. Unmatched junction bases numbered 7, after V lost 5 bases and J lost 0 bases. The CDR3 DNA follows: TGTGCCAGCAGCCAGCAAGCGGGGAGCTCCTACGAGCAGTACTTC. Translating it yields CASSQQAGSSYEQYF.

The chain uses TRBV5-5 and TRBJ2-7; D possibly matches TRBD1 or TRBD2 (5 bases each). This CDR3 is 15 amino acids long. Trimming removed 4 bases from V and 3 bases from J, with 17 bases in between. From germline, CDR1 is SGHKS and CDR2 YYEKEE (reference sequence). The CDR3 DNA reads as TGTGCCAGCAGCAACGGGACCCAGGAACTCTACGAGCAGTACTTC. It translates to CASSNGTQELYEQYF.

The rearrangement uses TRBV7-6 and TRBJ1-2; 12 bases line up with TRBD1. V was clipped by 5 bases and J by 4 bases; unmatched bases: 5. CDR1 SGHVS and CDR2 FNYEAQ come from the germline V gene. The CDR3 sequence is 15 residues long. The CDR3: CASSMGQGAGYGYTF. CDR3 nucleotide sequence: TGTGCCAGCAGCATGGGACAGGGGGCCGGCTATGGCTACACCTTC.

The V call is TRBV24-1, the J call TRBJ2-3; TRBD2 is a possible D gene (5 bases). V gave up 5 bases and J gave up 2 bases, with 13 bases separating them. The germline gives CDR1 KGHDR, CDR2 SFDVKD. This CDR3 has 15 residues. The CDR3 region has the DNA TGTGCCACCAGTGCCGCTCCGGGATTCACAGATACGCAGTATTTT. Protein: CATSAAPGFTDTQYF.

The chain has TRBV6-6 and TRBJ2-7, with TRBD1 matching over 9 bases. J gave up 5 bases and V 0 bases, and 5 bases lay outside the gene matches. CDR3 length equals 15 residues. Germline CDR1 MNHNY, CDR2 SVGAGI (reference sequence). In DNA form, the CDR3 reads TGTGCCAGCAGTTACTCGGGGGACAGGGATAACGAGCAGTACTTC. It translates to CASSYSGDRDNEQYF.

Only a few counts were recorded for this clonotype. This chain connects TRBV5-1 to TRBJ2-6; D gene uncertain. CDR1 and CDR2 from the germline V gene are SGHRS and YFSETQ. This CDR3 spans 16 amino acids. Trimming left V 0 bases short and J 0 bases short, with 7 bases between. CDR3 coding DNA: TGCGCCAGCAGCTTGGATCCTTACTCTGGGGCCAACGTCCTGACTTTC. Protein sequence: CASSLDPYSGANVLTF.

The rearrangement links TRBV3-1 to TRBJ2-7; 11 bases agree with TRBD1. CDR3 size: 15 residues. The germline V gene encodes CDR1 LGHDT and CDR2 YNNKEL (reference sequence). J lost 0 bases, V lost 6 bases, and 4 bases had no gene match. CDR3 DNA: TGTGCCAGCAGGGCCGGGACAGGGGGCTCCTACGAGCAGTACTTC. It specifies CASRAGTGGSYEQYF.

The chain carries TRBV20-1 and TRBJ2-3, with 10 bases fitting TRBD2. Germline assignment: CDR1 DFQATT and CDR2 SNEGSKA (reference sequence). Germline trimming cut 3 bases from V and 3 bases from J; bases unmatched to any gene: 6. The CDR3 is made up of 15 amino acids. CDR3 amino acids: CSARRPGLATDTQYF. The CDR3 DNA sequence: TGCAGTGCTAGGAGGCCGGGACTAGCGACAGATACGCAGTATTTT.

CDR3: CASSQVAGGLQTQYF. The CDR3 nucleotides read TGCGCCAGCAGCCAAGTTGCGGGGGGGCTACAGACCCAGTACTTC. The chain uses TRBV4-1 and TRBJ2-5; TRBD2 agrees at 9 bases. The CDR3 totals 15 residues. Unmatched junction bases numbered 6, after V lost 1 base and J lost 6 bases. CDR1 MGHRA and CDR2 YSYEKL come from the germline V gene.

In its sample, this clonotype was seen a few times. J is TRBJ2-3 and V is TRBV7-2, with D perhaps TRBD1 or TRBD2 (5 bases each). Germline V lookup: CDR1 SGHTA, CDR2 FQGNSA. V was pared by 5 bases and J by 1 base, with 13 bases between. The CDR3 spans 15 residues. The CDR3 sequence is CASSPRGSGTDTQYF. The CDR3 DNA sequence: TGTGCCAGCAGCCCTCGGGGCTCGGGCACAGATACGCAGTATTTT. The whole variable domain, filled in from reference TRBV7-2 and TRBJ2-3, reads GAGVSQSPSNKVTEKGKDVELRCDPISGHTALYWYRQSLGQGLEFLIYFQGNSAPDKSGLPSDRFSAERTGGSVSTLTIQRTQQEDSAVYLCASSPRGSGTDTQYFGPGTRLTVL.

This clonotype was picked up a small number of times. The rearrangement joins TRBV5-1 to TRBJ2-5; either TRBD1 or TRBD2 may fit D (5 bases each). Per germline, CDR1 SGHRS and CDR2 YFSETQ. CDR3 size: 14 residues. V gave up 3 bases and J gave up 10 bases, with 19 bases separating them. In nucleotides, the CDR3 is TGCGCCAGCAGCTCCGGGACGAACGTCGGTGACCAGTACTTC. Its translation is CASSSGTNVGDQYF. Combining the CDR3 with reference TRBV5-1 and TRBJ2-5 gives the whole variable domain KAGVTQTPRYLIKTRGQQVTLSCSPISGHRSVSWYQQTPGQGLQFLFEYFSETQRNKGNFPGRFSGRQFSNSRSEMNVSTLELGDSALYLCASSSGTNVGDQYFGPGTRLLVL.